The next 27 T cell receptor beta chains were all read from a single sample in a study of blood T cell repertoires in COVID-19. The method was immunoSEQ multiplex PCR; TCRdb's version includes in-frame clones alone and lacks a portion of them. The sample includes 270,000 or so clones, about four fifths seen only once; the top ten take roughly 3.1%. The material sequenced was peripheral blood. Every receptor here comes from a woman aged 18-30 years with acute or convalescent COVID-19.

Remarks on this clone: Possible read error: a much larger clone is one base away. CDR3 loop: CARSLGRGVGEQYF. CDR3 DNA: TGCGCCCGCAGCTTGGGCAGGGGGGTAGGCGAGCAGTACTTC. The V call is TRBV5-1, the J call TRBJ2-7, with a possible D match to TRBD1 (7 bases). CDR1 is SGHRS and CDR2 is YFSETQ in the germline V gene. CDR3 length: 14 residues.

J is TRBJ1-2 and V is TRBV10-3, with TRBD1 identical over 12 bases. The germline V gene has CDR1 ENHRY and CDR2 SYGVKD. The CDR3 has 14 residues. V lost 7 bases to trimming and J lost 8 bases; unmatched junction nucleotides: 8. CDR3 residues: CAIMGTGGAKGYTF. The CDR3 nucleotides read TGTGCCATCATGGGGACAGGGGGCGCGAAGGGCTACACCTTC.

This chain links TRBV10-3 with TRBJ2-2, with TRBD2 identical over 8 bases. This CDR3 contains 19 residues. Looked up from germline, CDR1 is ENHRY and CDR2 is SYGVKD. V shed 8 bases and J 6 bases; nucleotides not matched to a gene: 23. The CDR3 DNA is TGTGCCATCCGGGCGGGGCCCGGGACCGGGGGGGAAGAGGCCGGGGAGCTGTTTTTT. Amino acids: CAIRAGPGTGGEEAGELFF.

The chain combines TRBV2 with TRBJ1-3; no firm D call. Trimming removed 4 bases at V and 1 base at J, with 14 bases between. The length of the CDR3 is 16 residues. Looked up from germline, CDR1 is SNHLY and CDR2 is FYNNEI. Written as DNA, the CDR3 is TGTGCCAGCAGTGGAGCTGAGGCGGCATCTGGAAACACCATATATTTT. It is translated as CASSGAEAASGNTIYF.

This chain uses TRBV9 with TRBJ2-7; TRBD1 might be the D (5 bases). V lost 3 bases and J lost 0, with 7 bases in between. CDR1 and CDR2 from the germline V gene are SGDLS and YYNGEE. This CDR3 comprises 13 residues. In DNA form, the CDR3 reads TGTGCCAGCAGCGAGGGGCCCTCCTACGAGCAGTACTTC. This encodes CASSEGPSYEQYF.

This clone appeared a single time. The rearrangement joins TRBV12-3 or TRBV12-4 to TRBJ2-1; no clear D gene. V lost 3 bases and J 14 bases, leaving 17 bases between the germline ends. This CDR3 is built from 13 residues. Here the CDR3 DNA reads TGTGCCAGCAGTTTTTTTTCGGGTAGATCCAAGTTCTTC. This encodes CASSFFSGRSKFF.

This chain links TRBV7-8 with TRBJ1-1; no clear D gene. Germline V lookup: CDR1 SGHVS, CDR2 FQNEAQ. The length of the CDR3 is 17 residues. Deletions cut 1 base from V and 0 bases from J, with 15 bases between. The CDR3 spells CASSLGITASLNTEAFF. The DNA of the CDR3 is TGTGCCAGCAGCTTAGGAATAACAGCCTCCCTGAACACTGAAGCTTTCTTT.

This clone was seen a single time. The chain recombines TRBV4-1 with TRBJ2-3; the match to TRBD2 covers 12 bases. The CDR3 loop spans 17 amino acids. Trimming took 0 bases from V and 2 from J; bases not matched to a gene: 3. The V gene's germline CDR1 is MGHRA and CDR2 YSYEKL. The CDR3 DNA reads TGCGCCAGCAGCCAAGATTGGACTAGCGGGGCCACAGATACGCAGTATTTT. Amino acid sequence: CASSQDWTSGATDTQYF.

The V call is TRBV12-3 or TRBV12-4, the J call TRBJ1-1; D gene ambiguous. This CDR3 comprises 12 residues. V lost 6 bases, J lost 0 bases, and 5 bases lay in between. The CDR3 spells CASRIMNTEAFF. In nucleotides, the CDR3 is TGTGCCAGCAGAATAATGAACACTGAAGCTTTCTTT.

The chain recombines TRBV6-5 with TRBJ2-7, with D possibly matching TRBD2 (5 bases). Germline CDR1 is MNHEY and CDR2 is SVGAGI. There are 12 residues in the CDR3. Deletions cut 0 bases from V and 7 bases from J, with 7 bases between. The CDR3 region has the DNA TGTGCCAGCAGTTACTCGACGGGGGAGCAGTACTTC. It encodes CASSYSTGEQYF.

The chain links TRBV4-2 to TRBJ1-6; unclear D gene. Trimming pared 6 bases from V and 0 bases from J, leaving 9 bases between. The CDR3 is 15 residues long. Germline CDR1 reads LGHNA; CDR2 reads YNFKEQ. The CDR3 sequence is CASSQEGSYNSPLHF. CDR3 sequence (DNA): TGTGCCAGCAGTCAGGAGGGCTCCTATAATTCACCCCTCCACTTT.

The chain joins TRBV6-2 or TRBV6-3 to TRBJ2-1, with 9 bases lining up with TRBD2. Germline CDR1 reads MNHEY; CDR2 reads SVGEGT. The CDR3 runs 17 residues. V trimming: 5 bases; J trimming: 0 bases; junction bases outside the gene matches: 8. This chain's CDR3 is CASSPPTSGRSYNEQFF. CDR3 nucleotide sequence: TGTGCCAGCAGTCCCCCGACTAGCGGCCGCTCCTACAATGAGCAGTTCTTC.

This chain links TRBV4-3 with TRBJ2-1; no clear D gene. V was clipped by 5 bases and J by 4 bases, with 12 bases between them. Germline lookup yields CDR1 LGHNA and CDR2 YSLEER. This CDR3 is built from 14 residues. The CDR3: CASSVWANYNEQFF. Written as DNA, the CDR3 is TGCGCCAGCAGCGTCTGGGCAAATTACAATGAGCAGTTCTTC.

This chain uses TRBV12-3 or TRBV12-4 with TRBJ2-5; D call uncertain. V gave up 3 bases and J gave up 3 bases, with 8 bases separating them. The CDR3 extends over 13 amino acids. Here the CDR3 reads CASSFGQKETQYF. The CDR3, as DNA: TGTGCCAGCAGTTTTGGGCAGAAAGAGACCCAGTACTTC.

This clone was seen more than once but under ten times. The rearrangement uses TRBV28 and TRBJ1-5; TRBD1 might be the D (5 bases). This CDR3 region has 14 residues. Germline V CDR1 and CDR2: MDHEN, SYDVKM. V dropped 2 bases and J dropped 7 bases, with 12 bases sitting between them. CDR3 in amino acids: CASSLPGSEQPQHF. The CDR3 nucleotides read TGTGCCAGCAGTTTACCAGGGTCTGAGCAGCCCCAGCATTTT. Full variable domain (remainder filled in from reference TRBV28 and TRBJ1-5): DVKVTQSSRYLVKRTGEKVFLECVQDMDHENMFWYRQDPGLGLRLIYFSYDVKMKEKGDIPEGYSVSREKKERFSLILESASTNQTSMYLCASSLPGSEQPQHFGDGTRLSIL.

The chain has TRBV30 and TRBJ2-3, with TRBD2 matching over 9 bases. The CDR3 consists of 14 residues. CDR1 GTSNPN and CDR2 SVGIG come from the germline V gene (reference sequence). V lost 8 bases, J lost 2 bases, and 8 bases stayed unmatched. This CDR3 is CAESTSGPTDTQYF. CDR3 sequence (DNA): TGTGCCGAATCCACTAGCGGGCCCACAGATACGCAGTATTTT.

The chain couples TRBV9 to TRBJ2-1, with D maybe TRBD2 (6 bases). CDR3 length: 14 amino acids. V lost 1 base, J lost 7 bases, and 12 bases lay in between. Germline lookup yields CDR1 SGDLS and CDR2 YYNGEE. The CDR3, as DNA: TGTGCCAGCAGCGTACTGAGCGGGCTAAATGAGCAGTTCTTC. It translates to CASSVLSGLNEQFF.

The V gene is TRBV2, the J gene TRBJ2-7; TRBD2 might be the D (6 bases). This CDR3 region has 14 residues. V was pared by 10 bases and J by 0 bases, with 16 bases between. The germline gives CDR1 SNHLY, CDR2 FYNNEI. The CDR3, as DNA: TGTGCCACCCTGGGGGGACGGAGCTCCTACGAGCAGTACTTC. Translation gives CATLGGRSSYEQYF.

To note about this clone: Other DNA sequences in the same sample also yield this CDR3. The chain uses TRBV6-5 and TRBJ2-1; D remains ambiguous. Germline-derived CDR1 and CDR2 are MNHEY and SVGAGI. Trimming took off 0 bases at V and 7 bases at J, with 4 bases between the two ends. The CDR3 consists of 12 residues. The CDR3 DNA sequence: TGTGCCAGCAGTTACTCCAATAATGAGCAGTTCTTC. Translation: CASSYSNNEQFF.

This clone was recorded a few times. This CDR3 is also generated by other DNA sequences in the sample. CDR3 residues: CASSPTGNYGYTF. The DNA of the CDR3 is TGTGCCAGCAGCCCAACAGGGAACTATGGCTACACCTTC. The chain couples TRBV3-1 (or the pseudogene TRBV3-2) to TRBJ1-2, with D tentatively TRBD1 (6 bases). This CDR3 has 13 residues. The V gene lost 4 bases and the J gene lost 2 bases, with 8 bases spanning the gap. Germline V gene lookup returns CDR1 LGHDT and CDR2 YNNKEL (reference sequence).

The rearrangement links TRBV30 to TRBJ1-2, with 7 bases matching TRBD1. The germline V gene encodes CDR1 GTSNPN and CDR2 SVGIG (reference sequence). J lost 0 bases, V lost 0 bases, and 1 base had no gene match. This CDR3 region has 14 residues. CDR3 residues: CAWSVGTANYGYTF. CDR3 DNA sequence: TGTGCCTGGAGTGTTGGGACAGCTAACTATGGCTACACCTTC.

This clone was recorded only once. This chain links TRBV11-2 with TRBJ2-5, with 8 bases lining up with TRBD1. CDR1 is SGHAT and CDR2 is FQNNGV in the germline V gene. The ends lost 2 bases at V and 0 bases at J; junction bases unmatched: 5. The CDR3 contains 16 residues. The CDR3 nucleotides are TGTGCCAGCAGCTTATCAGGGACAGGCGACCAAGAGACCCAGTACTTC. It encodes CASSLSGTGDQETQYF.

The rearrangement uses TRBV5-1 and TRBJ2-1; D call uncertain. Germline values: CDR1 SGHRS, CDR2 YFSETQ. With 7 bases removed from V and 6 bases from J, the gap between germline ends came to 11 bases. The CDR3 contains 12 residues. The CDR3 sequence: CASFRSRNEQFF. The CDR3 nucleotides are TGCGCCAGCTTCCGGAGCCGCAATGAGCAGTTCTTC.

The gene calls are TRBV19 and TRBJ2-7; 8 nucleotides agree with TRBD1. The CDR3 length is 15 residues. Germline CDR1 is LNHDA and CDR2 is SQIVND (reference sequence). V shed 4 bases and J 3 bases; nucleotides not matched to a gene: 8. The CDR3 region is CASSRYRTGNYEQYF. The CDR3 region has the DNA TGTGCCAGTAGTAGGTATCGGACAGGGAACTACGAGCAGTACTTC.

The CDR3 sequence: CSVEDSEAENTDTQYF. As DNA, the CDR3 is TGCAGCGTTGAAGATTCGGAAGCGGAGAACACAGATACGCAGTATTTT. The V and J genes are TRBV29-1 and TRBJ2-3; tentatively, D is TRBD2 (5 bases). Germline CDR1 and CDR2: SQVTM and ANQGSEA. The CDR3 has 16 amino acids. Trimming removed 0 bases from V and 2 bases from J, with 15 bases in between.

The CDR3 DNA is TGTGCCTGGGGGGGGGCCTATGGCTACACCTTC. Protein product: CAWGGAYGYTF. This chain joins TRBV30 and TRBJ1-2; D may be TRBD1 (6 bases). The V and J ends lost 5 bases and 4 bases respectively, with 8 bases between them. Germline lookup yields CDR1 GTSNPN and CDR2 SVGIG (reference sequence). The length of the CDR3 is 11 residues.

This clone has at least ten counts. The chain joins TRBV5-1 to TRBJ2-3; weak D call: TRBD2 (5 bases). V was shortened by 2 bases and J by 3 bases, with 7 bases between the two germline ends. CDR3 length: 13 amino acids. From germline, CDR1 is SGHRS and CDR2 YFSETQ. The CDR3 loop is CASSLRTTDTQYF. CDR3 in DNA: TGCGCCAGCAGCTTAAGGACTACAGATACGCAGTATTTT.